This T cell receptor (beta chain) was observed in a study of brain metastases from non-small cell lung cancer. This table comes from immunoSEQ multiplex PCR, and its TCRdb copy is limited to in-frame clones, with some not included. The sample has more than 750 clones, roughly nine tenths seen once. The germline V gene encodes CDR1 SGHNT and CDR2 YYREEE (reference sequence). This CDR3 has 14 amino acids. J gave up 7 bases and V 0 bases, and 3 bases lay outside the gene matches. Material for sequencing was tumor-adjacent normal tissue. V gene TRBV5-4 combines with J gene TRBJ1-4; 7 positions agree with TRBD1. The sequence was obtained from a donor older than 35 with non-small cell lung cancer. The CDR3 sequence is CASSLGRGGEKLFF. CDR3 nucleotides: TGTGCCAGCAGCTTGGGCAGGGGGGGTGAAAAACTGTTTTTT.